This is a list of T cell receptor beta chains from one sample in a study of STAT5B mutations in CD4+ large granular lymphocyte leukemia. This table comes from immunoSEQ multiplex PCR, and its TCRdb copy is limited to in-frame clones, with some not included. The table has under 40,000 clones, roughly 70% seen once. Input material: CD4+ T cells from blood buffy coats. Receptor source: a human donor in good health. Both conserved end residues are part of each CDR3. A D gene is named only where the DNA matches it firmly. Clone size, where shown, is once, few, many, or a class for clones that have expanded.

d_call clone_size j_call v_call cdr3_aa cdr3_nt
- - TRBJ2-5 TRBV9 CASSTHVRAETQYF TGTGCCAGCAGCACCCACGTGAGGGCGGAGACCCAGTACTTC
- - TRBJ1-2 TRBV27 CASSLSSGLNGYTF TGTGCCAGCAGTTTATCTTCAGGGTTGAATGGCTACACCTTC
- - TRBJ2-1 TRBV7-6 CASSLVDSAYNEQFF TGTGCCAGCAGCTTAGTAGACTCAGCCTACAATGAGCAGTTCTTC
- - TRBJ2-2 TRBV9 CASGQGTGELFF TGTGCCAGCGGGCAAGGGACGGGGGAGCTGTTTTTT
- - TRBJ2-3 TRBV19 CATRTAASTDTQYF TGTGCCACTCGGACAGCTGCTAGCACAGATACGCAGTATTTT
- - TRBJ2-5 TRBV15 CATSRPVKAQYF TGTGCCACCAGCAGACCAGTCAAAGCCCAGTACTTC
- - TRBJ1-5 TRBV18 CASSPGHQPQHF TGTGCCAGCTCACCAGGTCATCAGCCCCAGCATTTT
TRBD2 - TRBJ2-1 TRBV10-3 CAISEGTSLINEQFF TGTGCCATCAGTGAGGGGACTAGTCTTATCAATGAGCAGTTCTTC
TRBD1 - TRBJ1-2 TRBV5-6 CASSLDRGYGYTF TGTGCCAGCAGCCTGGACAGGGGCTATGGCTACACCTTC
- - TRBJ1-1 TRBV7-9 CASSQNGVTEAFF TGTGCCAGCAGCCAAAACGGGGTTACTGAAGCTTTCTTT
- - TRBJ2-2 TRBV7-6 CASSALAGVNTGELFF TGTGCCAGCAGCGCCCTCGCAGGGGTGAACACCGGGGAGCTGTTTTTT
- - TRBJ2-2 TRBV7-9 CASSWLANTGELFF TGTGCCAGCAGCTGGCTAGCGAACACCGGGGAGCTGTTTTTT
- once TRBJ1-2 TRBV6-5 CASRFLRANYGYTF TGTGCCAGCAGGTTCCTGAGAGCTAACTATGGCTACACCTTC
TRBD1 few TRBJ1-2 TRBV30 CAWREFGTGRDYGYTF TGTGCCTGGAGAGAATTTGGGACAGGGAGGGACTATGGCTACACCTTC
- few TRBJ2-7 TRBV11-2 CASSPGPEGQYF TGTGCCAGCAGCCCTGGGCCCGAGGGGCAGTACTTC
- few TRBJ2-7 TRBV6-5 CASSYSTGAEQYF TGTGCCAGCAGTTACTCGACGGGGGCCGAGCAGTACTTC
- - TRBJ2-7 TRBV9 CASRTGTFYEQYF TGTGCCAGCAGGACAGGGACTTTTTACGAGCAGTACTTC
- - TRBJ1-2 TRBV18 CASSLNPQGNYGYTF TGTGCCAGCTCACTCAATCCACAGGGAAACTATGGCTACACCTTC
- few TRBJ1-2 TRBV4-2 CASSQDGAGKSNYGYTF TGTGCCAGCAGCCAAGATGGGGCAGGAAAGTCTAACTATGGCTACACCTTC
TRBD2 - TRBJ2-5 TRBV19 CASSRLAGILETQYF TGTGCCAGTAGTAGACTAGCGGGGATTCTCGAGACCCAGTACTTC
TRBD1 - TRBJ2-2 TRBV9 CASSAPTGESTGELFF TGTGCCAGCAGCGCCCCTACAGGGGAGAGCACCGGGGAGCTGTTTTTT
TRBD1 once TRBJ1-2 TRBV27 CASSLGTANYGYTF TGTGCCAGCAGTTTAGGGACAGCTAACTATGGCTACACCTTC
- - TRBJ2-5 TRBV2 CASSVGGQYF TGTGCCAGCAGCGTCGGGGGCCAGTACTTC
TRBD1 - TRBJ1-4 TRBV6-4 CASSGGQGLSTNEKLFF TGTGCCAGCAGTGGGGGACAGGGGCTTTCAACTAATGAAAAACTGTTTTTT
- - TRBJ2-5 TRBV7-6 CASSLSKETQYF TGTGCCAGCAGCTTGTCAAAAGAGACCCAGTACTTC
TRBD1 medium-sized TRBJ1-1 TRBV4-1 CASSPILRTGFTEAFF TGCGCCAGCAGCCCTATCTTAAGGACAGGGTTCACTGAAGCTTTCTTT
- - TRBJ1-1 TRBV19 CASSTQEMNTEAFF TGTGCCAGTAGTACACAGGAGATGAACACTGAAGCTTTCTTT
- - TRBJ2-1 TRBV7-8 CASSLGGSYNEQFF TGTGCCAGCAGCTTGGGGGGCTCCTACAATGAGCAGTTCTTC
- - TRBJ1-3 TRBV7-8 CASSLPQWGGGNTIYF TGTGCCAGCAGCTTACCCCAGTGGGGGGGAGGAAACACCATATATTTT
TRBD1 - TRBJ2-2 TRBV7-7 CASSRRDSDGELFF TGTGCTAGCAGCCGCCGGGACAGCGACGGGGAGCTGTTTTTT
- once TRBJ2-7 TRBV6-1 CASSEAVQGPVYEQYF TGTGCCAGCAGTGAAGCAGTGCAGGGCCCTGTTTACGAGCAGTACTTC
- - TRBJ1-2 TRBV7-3 CASSLHGNYGYTF TGTGCCAGCAGCTTACACGGGAACTATGGCTACACCTTC
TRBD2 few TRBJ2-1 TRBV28 CASRQFGTSGGGIYNEQFF TGTGCCAGCAGACAATTCGGGACTAGCGGGGGGGGAATATACAATGAGCAGTTCTTC
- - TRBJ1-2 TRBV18 CASSPDLTEGYTF TGTGCCAGCTCACCAGATTTGACAGAGGGCTACACCTTC
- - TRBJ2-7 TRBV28 CASSLPGIDEQYF TGTGCCAGCAGTTTACCAGGGATAGACGAGCAGTACTTC
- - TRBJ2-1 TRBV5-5 CASSIAGVQFF TGTGCCAGCAGCATCGCAGGGGTACAGTTCTTC